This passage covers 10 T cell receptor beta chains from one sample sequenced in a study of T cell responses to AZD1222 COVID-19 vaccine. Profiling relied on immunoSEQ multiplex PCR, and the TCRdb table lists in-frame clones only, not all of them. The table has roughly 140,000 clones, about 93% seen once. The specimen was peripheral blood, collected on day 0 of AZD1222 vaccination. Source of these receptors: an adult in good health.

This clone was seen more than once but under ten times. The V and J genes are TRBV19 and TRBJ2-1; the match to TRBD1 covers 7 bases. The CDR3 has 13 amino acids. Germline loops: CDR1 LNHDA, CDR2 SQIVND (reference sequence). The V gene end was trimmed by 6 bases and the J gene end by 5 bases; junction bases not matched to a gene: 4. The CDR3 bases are TGTGCCAGTAGACCGGGACAGAACAATGAGCAGTTCTTC. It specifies CASRPGQNNEQFF.

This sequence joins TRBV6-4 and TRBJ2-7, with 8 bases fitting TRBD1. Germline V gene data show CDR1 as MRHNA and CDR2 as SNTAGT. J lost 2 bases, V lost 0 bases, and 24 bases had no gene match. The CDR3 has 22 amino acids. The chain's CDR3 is CASSDSWTGSPTTLVIPYEQYF. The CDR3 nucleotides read TGTGCCAGCAGTGACTCTTGGACAGGGTCCCCAACTACCCTGGTTATACCCTACGAGCAGTACTTC.

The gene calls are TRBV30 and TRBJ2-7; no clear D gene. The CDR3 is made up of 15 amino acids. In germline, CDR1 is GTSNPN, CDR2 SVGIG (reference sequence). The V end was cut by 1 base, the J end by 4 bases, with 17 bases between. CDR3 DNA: TGTGCCTGGAGTGACGAACACCGGACCGCTTACGAGCAGTACTTC. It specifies CAWSDEHRTAYEQYF. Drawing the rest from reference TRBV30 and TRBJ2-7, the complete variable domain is SQTIHQWPATLVQPVGSPLSLECTVEGTSNPNLYWYRQAAGRGLQLLFYSVGIGQISSEVPQNLSASRPQDRQFILSSKKLLLSDSGFYLCAWSDEHRTAYEQYFGPGTRLTVT.

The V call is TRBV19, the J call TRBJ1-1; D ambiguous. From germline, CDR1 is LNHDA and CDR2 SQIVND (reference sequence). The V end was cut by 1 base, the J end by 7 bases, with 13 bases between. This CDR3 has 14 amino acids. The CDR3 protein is CASSIVIPWNEAFF. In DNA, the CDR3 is TGTGCCAGTAGTATAGTCATCCCTTGGAATGAAGCTTTCTTT.

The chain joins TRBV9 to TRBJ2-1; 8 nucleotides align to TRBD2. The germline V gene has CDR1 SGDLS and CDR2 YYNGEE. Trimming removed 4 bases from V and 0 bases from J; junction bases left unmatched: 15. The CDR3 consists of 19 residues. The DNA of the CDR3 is TGTGCCAGCAGCCCTAGGGCTAGCGGGTCCCATAGCTCCTACAATGAGCAGTTCTTC. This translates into CASSPRASGSHSSYNEQFF.

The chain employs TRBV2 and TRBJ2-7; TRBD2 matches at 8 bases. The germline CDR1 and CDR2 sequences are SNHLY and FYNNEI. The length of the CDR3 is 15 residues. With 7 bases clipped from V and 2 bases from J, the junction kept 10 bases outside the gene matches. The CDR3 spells CASTTNGLAAYEQYF. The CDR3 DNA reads TGTGCCAGCACCACCAATGGACTAGCAGCCTACGAGCAGTACTTC.

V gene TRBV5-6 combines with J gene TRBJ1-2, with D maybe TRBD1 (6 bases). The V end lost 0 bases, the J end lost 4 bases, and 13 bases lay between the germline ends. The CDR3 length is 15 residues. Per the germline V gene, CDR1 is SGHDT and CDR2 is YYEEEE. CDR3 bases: TGTGCCAGCAGCTTGGCGACAGGAGCGGCCTATGGCTACACCTTC. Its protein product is CASSLATGAAYGYTF.

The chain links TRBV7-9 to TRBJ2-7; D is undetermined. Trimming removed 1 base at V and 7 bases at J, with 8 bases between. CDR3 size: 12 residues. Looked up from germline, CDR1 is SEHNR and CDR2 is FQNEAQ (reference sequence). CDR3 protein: CASSLEQGEQYF. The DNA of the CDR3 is TGTGCCAGCAGCTTAGAACAAGGGGAGCAGTACTTC.

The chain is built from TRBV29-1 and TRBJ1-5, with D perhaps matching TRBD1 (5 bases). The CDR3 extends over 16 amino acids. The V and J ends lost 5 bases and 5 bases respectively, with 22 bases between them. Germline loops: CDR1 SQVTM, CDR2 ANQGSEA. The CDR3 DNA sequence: TGCAGCGTTAACCCCCCCCGGGGGAGGTTCGATCAGCCCCAGCATTTT. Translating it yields CSVNPPRGRFDQPQHF.

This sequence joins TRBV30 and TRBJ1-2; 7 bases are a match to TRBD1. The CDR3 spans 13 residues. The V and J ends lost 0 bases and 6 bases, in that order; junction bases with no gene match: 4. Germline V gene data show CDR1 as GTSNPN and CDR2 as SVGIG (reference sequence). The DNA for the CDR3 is TGTGCCTGGAGTGTACGAAGGGGGCATGGCTACACCTTC. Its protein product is CAWSVRRGHGYTF.